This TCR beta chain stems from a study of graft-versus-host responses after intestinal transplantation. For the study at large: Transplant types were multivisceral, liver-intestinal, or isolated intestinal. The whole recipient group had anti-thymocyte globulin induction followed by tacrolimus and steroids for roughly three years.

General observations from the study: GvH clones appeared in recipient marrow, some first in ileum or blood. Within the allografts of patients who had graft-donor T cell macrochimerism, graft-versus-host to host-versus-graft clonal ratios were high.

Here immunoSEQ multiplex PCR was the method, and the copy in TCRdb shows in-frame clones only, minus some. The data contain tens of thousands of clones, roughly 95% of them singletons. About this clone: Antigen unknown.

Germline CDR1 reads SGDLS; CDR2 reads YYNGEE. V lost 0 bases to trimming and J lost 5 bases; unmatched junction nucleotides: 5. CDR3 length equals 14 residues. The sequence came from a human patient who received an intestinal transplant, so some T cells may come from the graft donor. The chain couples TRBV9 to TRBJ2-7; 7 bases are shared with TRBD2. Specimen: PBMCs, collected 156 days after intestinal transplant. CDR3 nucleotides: TGTGCCAGCAGCGTAGAGGGAGGGCTAGACGAGCAGTACTTC. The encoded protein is CASSVEGGLDEQYF.